Given below is one T cell receptor beta chain in context. This clone was counted once. Its antigen is still unknown. No base qualities exist here, and no much larger clone lies one base off it. The CDR3, from cysteine to phenylalanine, totals 13 residues. The retained sequence is limited to the CDR3, 39 bases, with the frame set at the first base. CDR1 and CDR2, per the germline V gene, are SNHLY and FYNNEI. Germline trimming amounts to 8 bases on V and 2 bases on J, with 2 as the count of junction bases outside the gene matches. These data originate in a study of cytomegalovirus exposure and HLA in healthy donors (dated by TCRdb to 2015 to 2018). Regarding the research as a whole: According to an earlier analysis of a few hundred of the donors, some 180 million T cells yielded 117 million unique TCR beta sequences and around 300 Gb of sequence data. An early release that covered fewer than 800 HLA-typed donors contained approximately 300 gigabases of sequencing data and tens of millions of unique TCR sequences. Among the approximately 400 genotyped donors, 75% to 90% belonged to the genetic ancestry cluster associated with self-reported Caucasian donors. The study aimed to test whether signatures of past pathogen exposure could be identified by cataloging public T cell receptors. The study profiled the T cell repertoires of 550 to 700 subjects by immunosequencing and related them to cytomegalovirus serostatus. In addition to the first cohort of 500 to 850 subjects, a separate validation cohort of approximately 130 different subjects was used. The study combined high-throughput TCR immunosequencing, statistical association of individual TCRs with disease status, and machine learning to predict cytomegalovirus infection status. A later analysis re-examined previously published TCR beta repertoires from more than 550 donors and added high-resolution HLA genotyping to investigate patterns of TCR occurrence. In the later analysis, no new phenotypic data were used to find candidate immune exposures; instead, reliance was placed on TCR beta sequences and their occurrence across donors. To decide whether each TCR beta V gene segment behaved as functional or pseudogenic, an earlier analysis of fewer than 750 of the donors relied on high-throughput TCR beta sequencing. Donor age, sex, ethnicity and CMV serostatus were compiled alongside the repertoire data. In a later genetic analysis, genome-wide SNP genotypes for about 65% of the roughly 670 donors were used, and that subset was treated as a discovery cohort. All discovery cohort repertoires had been generated using a single sequencing platform. HLA typing covered class I and class II loci at four-digit resolution. Typing coverage differed by locus: A, B, C, DRB1 and DQB1 were typed in roughly 629-630 donors, DQA1 in 500 to 550, DPA1 in nearly 610, and DPB1 in roughly 450. Roughly 5 DR-DQ haplotypes were handled as single units for association and clustering because linkage in the cohort was strong. Across some 400 genotyped donors of the cohort, an average of approximately 200,000 unique TCR beta nucleotide sequences per donor were sequenced, and about a sixth of those sequences were non-productive. The study at large found these results: According to a later genetic analysis, donors in an Asian-associated ancestry cluster had fewer N-insertions in productive TCRs than the approximately 650-donor mean. While some public TCRs were present in many individuals, most TCR sequences turned up only very rarely across donors. A cluster of highly shared sequence variants was judged likely to be a technical artifact of the sequencing pipeline. The authors suggested that the approach could potentially be generalized to other disease states and immunological phenotypes. Only TCR beta chains were sequenced in this cohort, and the absence of alpha or paired-chain data limited detectable features. A total of 150 to 200 TCR beta chains were listed by the study as associated with cytomegalovirus. According to a later analysis, TCR association rates differed among HLA loci, with DRB1 alleles showing the most associated TCRs and HLA-C alleles showing the fewest. Sequencing depth was assumed to be roughly uniform across donors in the presence/absence analyses, though that assumption may not hold. A further reported finding was that TCR beta sequences accurately predicted the HLA-A and HLA-B alleles for most subjects in the first cohort. Correlated functional status among segregating V segments might reflect linkage disequilibrium, but an unknown experimental factor could not be ruled out. Cytomegalovirus status was reported to be diagnosed by the classifier with high specificity and sensitivity in both the original and validation cohorts. A later genetic analysis associated a missense DCLRE1C variant with V-gene and J-gene trimming of TCR beta chains, and an independent cohort replicated the association. The earlier analysis of approximately 560 of the donors excluded about 16 rarely observed V segments, including chromosome 9 orphons, because counts were too low. The only immune exposure information available for the cohort was CMV serostatus. In a later analysis, HLA-associated TCR beta chains were found to be more clonally expanded and to have lower generation probabilities than equally common non-associated chains. In an earlier analysis of fewer than 750 of the donors, most TCR beta V segments were observed in productive rearrangements about 87% or about 30% of the time, broadly matching IMGT annotations. A later analysis reported that several top co-occurrence clusters appeared linked to parvovirus B19, influenza, CMV and Epstein-Barr virus. In a later analysis, most CMV-associated TCR beta chains were found to appear HLA-restricted, with HLA associations seemingly driven largely by CMV exposure. When HLA alleles, especially DR and DQ, strongly co-occurred, TCR associations were difficult to assign to individual alleles. A few of the identified cytomegalovirus-associated TCR beta chains were confirmed in vitro to be specific for cytomegalovirus antigens. A later analysis associated 15,000 to 20,000 TCR beta sequences with specific HLA alleles at a false discovery rate of 0.05. Because HLA typing was missing for some donors at each locus, association tests included only the typed subset. Some IMGT-functional V segments, including TRBV6-2 and TRBV6-3, could not be distinguished by the 87-base-pair reads and were therefore excluded.

Library creation used the immunoSEQ multiplex PCR assay. A mixture of 60 forward primers for TCR Vbeta segments and 13 reverse primers for TCR Jbeta segments was used in the multiplex PCR. A multiplex PCR assay on genomic DNA amplified the CDR3 region of rearranged TCR beta genes. The Illumina HiSeq System was used to sequence the amplified TCR beta libraries as 87-base-pair reads. On the study's bioinformatics: A later analysis counted approximately 76 million unique TCR beta chains across the approximately 700 repertoires, and 10 million to 12 million of these chains were shared by at least two donors. A nearest-neighbor algorithm error-corrected the raw reads and collapsed the reads into unique sequences, merging closely related sequences to remove PCR and sequencing errors. CDR3 sequences were aligned to IMGT reference sequences to assign V, D and J gene segments. Each retained sequence needed at least a six-nucleotide match to both a V gene segment and a J gene segment. A rearrangement counted as productive if the CDR3 had no stop codons and remained in frame with V and J, and every other rearrangement counted as non-productive. CDR3 was defined by IMGT convention, running from the second conserved V-encoded cysteine to the conserved J-encoded phenylalanine. The earlier analysis of about 590 of the donors excluded sequences that lacked an unambiguous match to a single V gene segment. An earlier analysis of several hundred of the donors called V segments functional above 56.7% productive rearrangements and segregating when the between-donor standard deviation exceeded 5%. To diagnose cytomegalovirus status from the catalog of TCR beta chain sequences, a statistical classification framework was built. A later analysis assigned V and J genes by comparing TCR nucleotide sequences with IMGT/GENE-DB human TR gene sequences. A later analysis assigned CDR3 sequences and most-parsimonious VDJ recombination scenarios with the TCRdist pipeline. In a later analysis, each TCR beta chain was defined by its CDR3 amino acid sequence together with its V-gene family, and reads without a unique V-gene family were excluded. To address suspected cross-contamination and a sequencing artifact, a later analysis removed around 600 highly shared, low-generation-probability nucleotide sequences. For each public chain, a later analysis derived a clonal expansion index from normalized ranks of inferred template counts within each repertoire. In a later analysis, generation probabilities were computed using a VDJ recombination model fitted to out-of-frame rearrangements, and the results were checked against IGoR. In a later analysis, hypergeometric tests were used to score TCR-TCR, TCR-HLA and TCR-CMV co-occurrence, with a repertoire-size bias correction applied to TCR pairs. False discovery rates were estimated in a later analysis by permuting HLA or CMV assignments 20 times. A later analysis grouped co-occurring TCRs with DBSCAN, adding TCRdist sequence similarity when clustering within HLA-allele-positive subsets. For co-occurrence clustering, repertoires with fewer than 30,000 or more than 120,000 public chains were excluded, along with a handful of repertoires with anomalous nucleotide sharing. Imported from immuneACCESS, the table was reduced by TCRdb to in-frame sequences with V and J called. These copies leave out some clones; in studies compared against another copy, an unresolved V gene accounts for under half, and the cause of the remainder is not known. V and J calls and clone size are copied from that table; D and trimming were computed from the DNA. The sample has 150,000 to 200,000 clones on record, around 85% of them singletons. Roughly 2% of the sample is in the top ten clones.

In total, 666 healthy bone marrow donors made up the cohort. At the time of sampling, all cohort members were nominally healthy, though unrecorded immune exposures were likely present. Of the 690 or so cohort members, 250 to 300 had positive CMV serostatus and about 360 had negative CMV serostatus, and CMV serostatus was not recorded for the donor. Every donor gave a peripheral blood sample, and the peripheral blood mononuclear cells from that sample were used for TCR beta sequencing. The Qiagen DNeasy Blood Extraction Kit was used to extract genomic DNA from the blood cell samples. This TCR came from a human donor in good health. The receptor chain draws on TRBV2 and TRBJ2-7; 11 central nucleotides agree with TRBD2. Input material: PBMCs. The CDR3 in this case is CASYSGGAYEQYF. The DNA sequence is given as TGTGCCAGCTATAGCGGGGGGGCCTACGAGCAGTACTTC.